The next 20 T cell receptor beta chains were all read from a single sample in a study of T cell clonality in common variable immunodeficiency. Produced via immunoSEQ multiplex PCR; TCRdb's table is partial and in-frame only. This sample has tens of thousands of clones, each found more than once. Sequencing input: peripheral blood mononuclear cells. All receptors derive from a person between 18 and 69 years old in good health.

This clone was counted ten times or more. The missing CDR3 end, 3 residues past where the read stops, is filled in from the germline J gene. The chain recombines TRBV19 with TRBJ2-7; 10 bases are a match to TRBD1. With 5 bases clipped from V and 3 bases from J, the junction kept 7 bases outside the gene matches. This CDR3 is 15 amino acids long. Looked up from germline, CDR1 is LNHDA and CDR2 is SQIVND (reference sequence). CDR3 DNA (partial): TGTGCCAGTAGTGCCGGGACAGGGGCATTCTACGAG. Its protein is CASSAGTGAFYE. The entire CDR3 protein is CASSAGTGAFYEQYF.

In its sample, this clone was seen many times. From the germline J gene comes the end of the CDR3, since the read stops 3 residues before it. The chain carries TRBV4-1 and TRBJ2-3, with 8 bases aligning to TRBD2. Germline V gives CDR1 MGHRA, CDR2 YSYEKL. The CDR3 totals 16 residues. J was trimmed by 4 bases and V by 0 bases; bases with no gene match: 6. The sequenced part of the CDR3 DNA is TGCGCCAGCAGCCAAGAAAGGGCGGGGGGCTCAGATACG. Protein sequence: CASSQERAGGSDT. The whole CDR3 protein is CASSQERAGGSDTQYF.

Only a few counts were recorded for this clone. Partial CDR3 DNA: TGTGCCGGGACGTCCGGGACTTACACAGATACG. Its protein is CAGTSGTYTDT. The complete CDR3 sequence is CAGTSGTYTDTQYF. This chain uses TRBV5-8 with TRBJ2-3; maybe TRBD2 (6 bases). The read stops 3 residues short of the end of the CDR3; the missing end is completed from the germline J gene. V dropped 10 bases and J dropped 2 bases, with 17 bases sitting between them. Germline lookup yields CDR1 SGHTS and CDR2 YDEGEE. The CDR3 is 14 amino acids.

The sample holds many counts of this clone. Incomplete CDR3 DNA: TGCAGCGTTGAAGGAGCTAGCGGGGGGGCCGTTGAG. Protein: CSVEGASGGAVE. The CDR3 in its entirety is CSVEGASGGAVEQFF. The rearrangement joins TRBV29-1 to TRBJ2-1, with TRBD2 matching over 12 bases. The read stops 3 residues short of the end of the CDR3; the missing end is completed from the germline J gene. This CDR3 is 15 amino acids long. Germline V CDR1 and CDR2: SQVTM, ANQGSEA. The ends lost 1 base at V and 9 bases at J; junction bases unmatched: 7.

This clone was recorded many times. The CDR3 end falls 3 residues outside the read, so it is completed with the germline J gene. This chain joins TRBV7-9 and TRBJ1-1, with D unclear. V lost 1 base and J 7 bases, leaving 4 bases between the germline ends. The germline V gene encodes CDR1 SEHNR and CDR2 FQNEAQ (reference sequence). CDR3 length: 11 amino acids. The sequenced part of the CDR3 DNA is TGTGCCAGCAGCTTAGACAGTGAA. Translating it yields CASSLDSE. From start to end, the CDR3 is CASSLDSEAFF.

This clone showed up many times. The CDR3 spells CSASRTIGGVKQPQHF. The CDR3 bases that were read are TGCAGTGCTAGCAGGACCATCGGGGGGGTGAAACAGCCC. The chain couples TRBV20-1 to TRBJ1-5, with D possibly being TRBD1 (5 bases). The missing CDR3 end, 3 residues past where the read stops, is filled in from the germline J gene. Germline assignment: CDR1 DFQATT and CDR2 SNEGSKA (reference sequence). With 3 bases removed from V and 7 bases from J, the gap between germline ends came to 22 bases. The CDR3 spans 16 residues.

In its sample, this clone was seen many times. The read is 3 residues too short to cover the CDR3 end, so that end is filled in from the germline J gene. V gene TRBV2 combines with J gene TRBJ2-7, with 11 nucleotides matching TRBD2. The CDR3 is 15 residues long. Germline V lookup: CDR1 SNHLY, CDR2 FYNNEI. Germline trimming cut 4 bases from V and 3 bases from J; bases unmatched to any gene: 5. CDR3 amino acids: CASSVAGGRIYEQYF. The DNA read from the CDR3 is TGTGCCAGCAGTGTAGCGGGGGGGCGGATCTACGAG.

The table lists this clone with many counts. The CDR3 end falls 3 residues outside the read, so it is completed with the germline J gene. The chain has TRBV11-2 and TRBJ2-7, with D possibly matching TRBD1 (5 bases). The ends were cut back, 1 base at V and 4 bases at J, with 8 bases in the middle. The CDR3 contains 13 residues. Per the germline V gene, CDR1 is SGHAT and CDR2 is FQNNGV. CDR3 DNA, as far as it was read: TGTGCCAGCAGCTTAGGGGGCTCTTACGAG. Amino acids: CASSLGGSYE. The whole CDR3 sequence reads CASSLGGSYEQYF.

Details on this clone: The CDR3 end is not reached by the read, which stops 3 residues before it; the germline J gene fills it in. The genes are TRBV18 and TRBJ1-2, with TRBD1 matching 10 bases. V lost 3 bases to trimming and J lost 5 bases; unmatched junction nucleotides: 6. The CDR3 totals 15 residues. Per germline, CDR1 KGHSH and CDR2 LQKENI. The CDR3 DNA, read in part, is TGTGCCAGCTCACCCCGACAGGGGGCTGGATATGGC. Protein sequence: CASSPRQGAGYG. The entire CDR3 sequence reads CASSPRQGAGYGYTF.

To note about this clone: The read is 3 residues too short to cover the CDR3 end, so that end is filled in from the germline J gene. The chain joins TRBV6-2 or TRBV6-3 to TRBJ2-3; D is undetermined. The germline gives CDR1 MNHEY, CDR2 SVGEGT. There are 14 residues in the CDR3. Partial CDR3 DNA: TGTGCCAGCAGCAACCGGTTGCCCTTGCCGCCG. It is translated as CASSNRLPLPP. The complete CDR3 protein is CASSNRLPLPPQYF.

This clone was seen at least ten times. This CDR3 is CASSIGFPGGYEQFF. CDR3 DNA, as far as it was read: TGTGCCAGTAGTATAGGGTTCCCAGGTGGGTATGAG. The V gene is TRBV19, the J gene TRBJ2-1; no clear D. The DNA ends 3 residues before the CDR3 does, and the rest of the CDR3 is filled in from the germline J gene. The CDR3 spans 15 residues. Germline V lookup: CDR1 LNHDA, CDR2 SQIVND (reference sequence). Trimming left V 1 base short and J 8 bases short, with 15 bases between.

This clone has a handful of counts. The CDR3 goes on 3 residues after the read ends, and that part is filled in from the germline J gene. The gene calls are TRBV18 and TRBJ1-2; D uncertain. CDR3 size: 15 residues. In germline, CDR1 is KGHSH, CDR2 LQKENI. CDR3 DNA (partial): TGTGCCAGCTCAACGCCTGCGGGGTCCTCCTACGAC. This translates into CASSTPAGSSYD. The entire CDR3 sequence reads CASSTPAGSSYDYTF.

This clone was seen only a few times. The read terminates 3 residues ahead of where the CDR3 ends, so the germline J gene completes it. The genes are TRBV7-2 and TRBJ2-2; perhaps TRBD2 as D (5 bases). The germline gives CDR1 SGHTA, CDR2 FQGNSA. The CDR3 runs to 13 residues. The covered CDR3 bases are TGTGGCGCGGGCGGACCCTATAATTCACCG. Translation: CGAGGPYNSP. The complete CDR3 sequence is CGAGGPYNSPLFF.

This clone was counted ten times or more. The sequenced fragment ends 3 residues before the CDR3 boundary, so the rest is inferred from the germline J gene. The chain combines TRBV19 with TRBJ1-1; the D is unclear. V shed 4 bases and J shed 5 bases, with 5 bases lying between them. This CDR3 is built from 11 residues. The germline CDR1 and CDR2 sequences are LNHDA and SQIVND (reference sequence). The DNA read from the CDR3 is TGTGCCAGTAGTAAAGCGACTGAA. This translates into CASSKATE. The CDR3 reads in full as CASSKATEAFF.

Ten or more counts support this clone. The CDR3 end lies 3 residues beyond the end of the read and is filled in from the germline J gene. This chain links TRBV19 with TRBJ1-5; 7 bases are a match to TRBD1. This CDR3 has 16 residues. The V gene end was trimmed by 9 bases and the J gene end by 7 bases; junction bases not matched to a gene: 18. Germline-derived CDR1 and CDR2 are LNHDA and SQIVND (reference sequence). The CDR3 is CASRLRQQGWNQPQHF. The sequenced CDR3 bases are TGTGCCAGCCGGCTCAGGCAACAGGGGTGGAACCAGCCC. The complete variable domain, with remaining parts taken from reference TRBV19 and TRBJ1-5, reads DGGITQSPKYLFRKEGQNVTLSCEQNLNHDAMYWYRQDPGQGLRLIYYSQIVNDFQKGDIAEGYSVSREKKESFPLTVTSAQKNPTAFYLCASRLRQQGWNQPQHFGDGTRLSIL.

This clone was observed at least ten times. The CDR3 loop reads CSASYSGRADTQYF. The part of the CDR3 DNA that was read is TGCAGTGCTAGTTACAGCGGGAGGGCAGATACG. The chain recombines TRBV20-1 with TRBJ2-3, with 10 bases matching TRBD2. Read coverage stops 3 residues before the CDR3 terminus; the germline J gene supplies the remainder. The CDR3 spans 14 residues. The V gene end was trimmed by 3 bases and the J gene end by 4 bases; junction bases not matched to a gene: 4. Germline-derived CDR1 and CDR2 are DFQATT and SNEGSKA (reference sequence).

This clone was detected ten times or more. The DNA ends 3 residues before the CDR3 does, and the rest of the CDR3 is filled in from the germline J gene. The rearrangement uses TRBV6-1 and TRBJ1-1; D gene unclear. Between the trimmed V and J ends, which lost 4 bases and 0 bases, there was a span of 12 bases. Per germline, CDR1 MNHNS and CDR2 SASEGT. This CDR3 is built from 15 residues. Incomplete CDR3 DNA: TGTGCCAGCAGTGTCCACAGCCTCATGAACACTGAA. Translation gives CASSVHSLMNTE. The CDR3, in full, reads CASSVHSLMNTEAFF.

Many counts were recorded for this clone. The sequenced fragment ends 3 residues before the CDR3 boundary, so the rest is inferred from the germline J gene. The J gene is TRBJ2-5, the V gene TRBV7-8, with TRBD2 as a possible D gene (7 bases). Germline V gene data show CDR1 as SGHVS and CDR2 as FQNEAQ. The CDR3 is made up of 14 amino acids. The V end was cut by 3 bases, the J end by 4 bases, with 12 bases between. The CDR3 bases that were read are TGTGCCAGCAGCTTTGGGGGGGCCGGAGAGACC. It yields the protein CASSFGGAGET. In full, the CDR3 reads CASSFGGAGETQYF.

This clone was detected ten times or more. Coverage ceases 3 residues before the CDR3 finishes, and the germline J gene fills in the end. The chain joins TRBV2 to TRBJ2-1; D is unresolved. The CDR3 totals 11 residues. V lost 7 bases, J lost 4 bases, and 5 bases lay in between. Germline CDR1 and CDR2: SNHLY and FYNNEI. CDR3 region: CASTVYNEQFF. The DNA read from the CDR3 is TGTGCCAGCACTGTTTACAATGAG.

This clone was detected many times. The sequence runs out 3 residues before the end of the CDR3; the remainder is reconstructed from the germline J gene. The chain couples TRBV7-9 to TRBJ1-1; 9 bases are a match to TRBD1. CDR1 and CDR2 from the germline V gene are SEHNR and FQNEAQ (reference sequence). The CDR3 totals 13 residues. Partial CDR3 DNA: TGTGCCAGCAGCTTAGTGGGACAGGGAGAA. Translating it yields CASSLVGQGE. The full CDR3 is CASSLVGQGEAFF.